The 21 T cell receptor beta chains in this list originate from one sample, sequenced in a study of vaccination effects on CD4 cells after COVID-19. Their specific antigens are unknown. CD4+ T cells were isolated after less than 12 days of culture. The individual was infected with SARS-CoV-2 between March and December 2020, as confirmed by PCR. Two-dose BNT162b2 or mRNA-1273 vaccination was given to participants. Only in-frame clones appear in the TCRdb table, and some are missing; sequencing was by immunoSEQ multiplex PCR. The data contain about 46,000 clones, around 74% of them seen just once; the ten biggest clones take up roughly 5.4%. The sequencing here drew on CD4+ T cells from PBMCs cultured without peptide, taken after COVID-19 vaccination. These receptors came from a human donor who had a prior SARS-CoV-2 infection.

V gene TRBV10-3 combines with J gene TRBJ2-5; D not resolved. Deletions cut 3 bases from V and 2 bases from J, with 10 bases between. The CDR3 runs to 14 residues. Germline CDR1 and CDR2: ENHRY and SYGVKD. The CDR3 here is CAISDLGGQETQYF. CDR3 sequence (DNA): TGTGCCATCAGTGACTTGGGCGGTCAAGAGACCCAGTACTTC.

This rearrangement joins TRBV9 to TRBJ1-4, with D perhaps matching TRBD1 (5 bases). V gave up 0 bases and J gave up 10 bases, with 13 bases separating them. Per germline, CDR1 SGDLS and CDR2 YYNGEE. This CDR3 spans 14 amino acids. This CDR3 reads CASSVGTTGGKLFF. CDR3 sequence (DNA): TGTGCCAGCAGCGTAGGGACAACGGGTGGAAAACTGTTTTTT.

V is TRBV4-3 and J is TRBJ1-4; possible D gene TRBD1, 5 bases. Germline CDR1 and CDR2: LGHNA and YSLEER. The CDR3 sequence is 17 residues long. Trimming shortened V by 1 base and J by 0 bases, and 12 bases separated the two germline ends. CDR3 DNA: TGCGCCAGCAGCCAAGGGTACAGGATTGCAACTAATGAAAAACTGTTTTTT. It is translated as CASSQGYRIATNEKLFF.

This rearrangement joins TRBV7-2 to TRBJ2-4; the match to TRBD2 covers 8 bases. Germline CDR1 SGHTA, CDR2 FQGNSA. The CDR3 spans 15 residues. V gave up 3 bases and J gave up 4 bases; unmatched junction bases: 5. Written as DNA, the CDR3 is TGTGCCAGCAGCTTTACCCGCGGGAGGAAAAACATTCAGTACTTC. This sequence encodes CASSFTRGRKNIQYF. Looking up the rest from reference TRBV7-2 and TRBJ2-4 gives the full variable domain: GAGVSQSPSNKVTEKGKDVELRCDPISGHTALYWYRQSLGQGLEFLIYFQGNSAPDKSGLPSDRFSAERTGGSVSTLTIQRTQQEDSAVYLCASSFTRGRKNIQYFGAGTRLSVL.

The genes are TRBV11-2 and TRBJ2-5, with 8 bases fitting TRBD1. Germline V CDR1 and CDR2: SGHAT, FQNNGV. V dropped 4 bases and J dropped 5; count of bases not matched to a gene: 6. CDR3 size: 14 residues. The CDR3 bases are TGTGCCAGCAGCTACCCTCACAGGGGGGAGACCCAGTACTTC. Amino acid sequence: CASSYPHRGETQYF.

This chain joins TRBV5-1 and TRBJ1-1; 7 bases align to TRBD1. Germline lookup yields CDR1 SGHRS and CDR2 YFSETQ. J gave up 4 bases and V 5 bases, and 8 bases lay outside the gene matches. This CDR3 is built from 14 residues. This CDR3 is CASRYMTGRTEAFF. DNA of the CDR3: TGCGCCAGCAGGTATATGACAGGGCGCACTGAAGCTTTCTTT.

The chain is built from TRBV9 and TRBJ2-5, with TRBD2 as a possible D gene (7 bases). With 0 bases removed from V and 2 bases from J, the gap between germline ends came to 17 bases. Germline V CDR1 and CDR2: SGDLS, YYNGEE. The CDR3 runs to 17 residues. CDR3 sequence reads: CASSVEGGGPWQETQYF. The CDR3 bases are TGTGCCAGCAGCGTAGAGGGGGGAGGGCCATGGCAAGAGACCCAGTACTTC.

The chain employs TRBV5-6 and TRBJ1-4, with TRBD1 as a possible D gene (6 bases). V lost 4 bases to trimming and J lost 4 bases, with 17 bases between them. Germline lookup yields CDR1 SGHDT and CDR2 YYEEEE. The CDR3 consists of 16 residues. The CDR3 DNA follows: TGTGCCAGCAGCCGAGAGCTCACAGGGCGTAATGAAAAACTGTTTTTT. Protein: CASSRELTGRNEKLFF.

The chain carries TRBV9 and TRBJ2-1; D possibly corresponds to TRBD2 (6 bases). CDR1 and CDR2 (germline): SGDLS, YYNGEE. Deletions cut 0 bases from V and 10 bases from J, with 17 bases between. The CDR3 consists of 15 residues. Here the CDR3 reads CASSVGIEEGREQFF. In DNA, the CDR3 is TGTGCCAGCAGCGTAGGGATTGAGGAGGGACGGGAGCAGTTCTTC.

The chain uses TRBV5-1 and TRBJ2-5; D is tentatively TRBD1 or TRBD2 (5 bases each). This CDR3 has 15 amino acids. V dropped 2 bases and J dropped 2 bases, with 13 bases sitting between them. Germline assignment: CDR1 SGHRS and CDR2 YFSETQ. The CDR3 sequence: CASSFDPGRQETQYF. In DNA, the CDR3 is TGCGCCAGCAGCTTCGACCCGGGACGGCAAGAGACCCAGTACTTC.

J is TRBJ2-3 and V is TRBV5-5; D remains ambiguous. CDR1 and CDR2 (germline): SGHKS, YYEKEE (reference sequence). The CDR3 has 13 amino acids. Trimming cost V 0 bases and J 5 bases, with 7 bases left between them. For the CDR3, the DNA is TGTGCCAGCAGCTTGGGGGTCCTAGATACGCAGTATTTT. This codes for CASSLGVLDTQYF.

V gene TRBV2 combines with J gene TRBJ2-3; 7 bases are shared with TRBD1. Trimming cost V 5 bases and J 0 bases; bases outside gene matches: 2. The length of the CDR3 is 14 residues. Germline V gene sequence: CDR1 SNHLY, CDR2 FYNNEI. The CDR3 DNA is TGTGCCAGCAGTAGGGACAGAAGCACAGATACGCAGTATTTT. Encoded protein: CASSRDRSTDTQYF. The full variable domain, its missing parts supplied by reference TRBV2 and TRBJ2-3, is EPEVTQTPSHQVTQMGQEVILRCVPISNHLYFYWYRQILGQKVEFLVSFYNNEISEKSEIFDDQFSVERPDGSNFTLKIRSTKLEDSAMYFCASSRDRSTDTQYFGPGTRLTVL.

This clone came up a few times. The chain combines TRBV6-2 or TRBV6-3 with TRBJ2-3; D might be TRBD1 (6 bases). Trimming removed 4 bases from V and 4 bases from J, with 15 bases in between. Per the germline V gene, CDR1 is MNHEY and CDR2 is SVGEGT. The CDR3 is made up of 15 amino acids. The CDR3 sequence: CASSSHGQSSDTQYF. CDR3 DNA: TGTGCCAGCAGTTCACACGGACAGTCCTCAGATACGCAGTATTTT.

The chain couples TRBV29-1 to TRBJ1-2, with D possibly TRBD1 on 5 matching bases. The V gene's germline CDR1 is SQVTM and CDR2 ANQGSEA. There are 12 residues in the CDR3. V dropped 7 bases and J dropped 4 bases, with 13 bases sitting between them. This CDR3 is CSGGEGSYGYTF. The CDR3 DNA is TGCAGCGGGGGGGAGGGAAGCTATGGCTACACCTTC.

This clone was seen a handful of times. The rearrangement joins TRBV15 to TRBJ2-1; TRBD2 agrees at 10 bases. This CDR3 region has 13 residues. V was pared by 0 bases and J by 13 bases, with 3 bases of the junction left unmatched. Germline CDR1 is LNHNV and CDR2 is YYDKDF (reference sequence). In nucleotides, the CDR3 is TGTGCCACCAGCAGAGATTTAGCGGGAGGTCAGTTCTTC. This translates into CATSRDLAGGQFF.

V gene TRBV19 combines with J gene TRBJ2-2; 8 bases agree with TRBD1. V lost 3 bases and J lost 5; bases outside the gene matches: 20. There are 20 residues in the CDR3. Germline assignment: CDR1 LNHDA and CDR2 SQIVND (reference sequence). This CDR3 is CASSIHRGLNSEEETGELFF. DNA for the CDR3: TGTGCCAGTAGTATCCACAGGGGGTTAAACTCGGAAGAAGAAACCGGGGAGCTGTTTTTT.

CDR3 coding DNA: TGTGCCAGCAGCCGGACAGCCTCCTACGAGCAGTACTTC. Its translation: CASSRTASYEQYF. The chain carries TRBV13 and TRBJ2-7; possibly TRBD1 for D (6 bases). The length of the CDR3 is 13 residues. Germline V lookup: CDR1 PRHDT, CDR2 FYEKMQ (reference sequence). The V end was cut by 5 bases, the J end by 0 bases, with 8 bases between.

The chain is built from TRBV5-6 and TRBJ2-4; 10 positions match TRBD1. V shed 5 bases and J 8 bases; nucleotides not matched to a gene: 10. Germline V gene sequence: CDR1 SGHDT, CDR2 YYEEEE. This CDR3 spans 15 amino acids. The CDR3 loop is CASRAVGTGADIQYF. The CDR3 coding sequence is TGTGCCAGCAGGGCGGTGGGGACAGGGGCCGACATTCAGTACTTC. Using reference TRBV5-6 and TRBJ2-4 for the parts outside the CDR3, the full variable domain is DAGVTQSPTHLIKTRGQQVTLRCSPKSGHDTVSWYQQALGQGPQFIFQYYEEEERQRGNFPDRFSGHQFPNYSSELNVNALLLGDSALYLCASRAVGTGADIQYFGAGTRLSVL.

This clone occurred a few times. The chain joins TRBV25-1 to TRBJ1-4; TRBD1 matches at 7 bases. The CDR3 covers 15 residues. V lost 3 bases and J lost 4; bases outside the gene matches: 5. Germline V CDR1 and CDR2: MGHDK, SYGVNS. CDR3 protein: CASSDFGTDNEKLFF. The CDR3 nucleotides are TGTGCCAGCAGTGACTTCGGGACAGATAATGAAAAACTGTTTTTT.

The chain joins TRBV2 to TRBJ2-7, with TRBD2 matching 8 bases. Germline CDR1 is SNHLY and CDR2 is FYNNEI. There are 16 residues in the CDR3. With V trimmed by 6 bases and J by 1 base, 11 bases remained unmatched. Written as DNA, the CDR3 is TGTGCCAGCAGACCAAGGAGCGGGGGCTATTCCTACGAGCAGTACTTC. It encodes CASRPRSGGYSYEQYF.

V and J are TRBV7-3 and TRBJ2-3, with 11 bases lining up with TRBD2. The germline V gene encodes CDR1 SGHTA and CDR2 FQGTGA. This CDR3 comprises 16 residues. V was pared by 5 bases and J by 4 bases, with 8 bases of the junction left unmatched. This chain's CDR3 is CASSPIAGGPSDTQYF. As DNA, the CDR3 is TGTGCCAGCAGCCCGATAGCGGGGGGGCCGTCAGATACGCAGTATTTT.